Shown below are 3 T cell receptor beta chains from a single sample sequenced in a study of T cell responses to AZD1222 COVID-19 vaccine. Libraries were prepared by immunoSEQ multiplex PCR; TCRdb keeps only in-frame clonotypes and omits some of them. The sample includes about 150,000 clones, over 65% of them seen just once. The material was peripheral blood, obtained on day 0 of AZD1222 vaccination. These TCRs come from an adult in good health.

The V and J genes are TRBV6-5 and TRBJ1-1; D might be TRBD1 (5 bases). This CDR3 spans 15 amino acids. Germline V gene data show CDR1 as MNHEY and CDR2 as SVGAGI. The ends were cut back, 7 bases at V and 2 bases at J, with 17 bases in the middle. CDR3 residues: CASTEGRGRNTEAFF. The CDR3 DNA is TGTGCCAGCACCGAAGGTAGGGGTCGTAACACTGAAGCTTTCTTT.

This clone came up once. The chain has TRBV6-6 and TRBJ2-7; 11 bases map to TRBD1. The CDR3 loop spans 17 amino acids. After removal of 5 bases from V and 3 bases from J, the junction contained 12 bases not matched to a gene. Per the germline V gene, CDR1 is MNHNY and CDR2 is SVGAGI (reference sequence). The CDR3 here is CASSRVGQGAIIYEQYF. The CDR3 DNA reads TGTGCCAGCAGTCGAGTCGGACAGGGGGCTATAATCTACGAGCAGTACTTC.

This rearrangement joins TRBV10-3 to TRBJ2-3; 7 bases line up with TRBD1. V gave up 4 bases and J gave up 2 bases; unmatched junction bases: 9. This CDR3 region has 16 residues. CDR1 is ENHRY, CDR2 SYGVKD, per germline. In DNA, the CDR3 is TGTGCCATCAGTGCTGGGGCAGGGGGTCTCACAGATACGCAGTATTTT. This sequence encodes CAISAGAGGLTDTQYF.